Here is one T cell receptor beta chain with its context. Antigen unknown. Primers: 60 Vbeta forward and 13 Jbeta reverse. In the original processing: Among the unique TCR beta chains that a later analysis counted, about 81 million in all, approximately 12 million were shared. The data were produced by immunoSEQ multiplex PCR, yet TCRdb's version contains in-frame clones alone and is incomplete. D and trimming were read from the DNA, whereas the V and J calls and clone size are those reported in that table. The sample records 100,000 to 120,000 clones, 65% to 80% being singletons. This specimen belongs to a study of cytomegalovirus exposure and HLA in healthy donors. Whole-study results and caveats: It was 160 or so TCR beta chains that were listed as cytomegalovirus-associated.

The material sequenced was PBMCs. The TCR comes from a man aged 25-45 years in good health and CMV-seropositive.

CDR3 sequence: CASSLAGDSGTYEQYF. CDR3 coding DNA: TGTGCCAGCAGCTTGGCAGGGGATTCGGGTACCTACGAGCAGTACTTC. The chain carries TRBV5-6 and TRBJ2-7; D possibly corresponds to TRBD1 (6 bases). The germline gives CDR1 SGHDT, CDR2 YYEEEE. The V end lost 0 bases, the J end lost 2 bases, and 15 bases lay between the germline ends. The CDR3 is made up of 16 amino acids.